This T cell receptor (beta chain) was recorded in a study of identical twins. Study-level results: For cord blood, abundant beta clonotypes had fewer insertions, unlike memory repertoires, which showed none. Interpretation of the results relied on cross-sectional statistical analysis and not on following the same donors.

Note on this clonotype: As yet, its antigen is unknown.

Addition of a universal primer site occurred through template switching, and cDNA carried unique molecular identifiers. TCRdb re-derived calls from the 5' RACE reads in MiXCR, one entry per CDR3 protein. Here the sample spans about 530,000 distinct CDR3 sequences, approximately 14% being singletons. Germline CDR1 and CDR2: SGHRS and YFSETQ. V shed 0 bases and J shed 9 bases, with 10 bases lying between them. The CDR3 is 13 residues long. This sample was shared with a second study, whose subject was yellow fever vaccine responses in identical twins.

The rearrangement joins TRBV5-1 to TRBJ2-1, with D perhaps TRBD1 (6 bases). The sequence derives from a woman between 18 and 29 years old in good health. What was sequenced was CD4+ T cells sorted from blood. The CDR3 sequence is CASSLGGTIEQFF. The CDR3 region has the DNA TGCGCCAGCAGCTTGGGAGGGACAATTGAGCAGTTCTTC.